The source of this TCR beta chain is a study of blood T cell repertoires in COVID-19. It was during active infection that Seattle patients were enrolled and then longitudinally followed. How the authors handled the data: Scientists estimated how many nucleated cells there were by amplifying reference gene primers. TCRdb's table, derived via immunoSEQ multiplex PCR, lists solely in-frame clones and lacks some. That table supplies the V and J calls and clone size; D and trimming were determined from the DNA. Here the sample spans about 410,000 clones, about 89% being singletons. CDR1 is KGHSH, CDR2 LQKENI, per germline. V lost 3 bases to trimming and J lost 0 bases; unmatched junction nucleotides: 7. This CDR3 is built from 18 residues.

This clonotype was obtained from a woman between 35 and 50 years old with COVID-19, enrolled during active disease. The rearrangement links TRBV18 to TRBJ2-6; 8 bases agree with TRBD1. Sequencing was done on a sample of peripheral blood. The DNA for the CDR3 is TGTGCCAGCTCACCGAGGGGACAGGAAAGCTCTGGGGCCAACGTCCTGACTTTC. Its protein product is CASSPRGQESSGANVLTF.